This paragraph reports one T cell receptor beta chain. One end of the junction varies from germline; a read error may be responsible. Clones were sequenced by immunoSEQ multiplex PCR, and TCRdb holds only the in-frame ones, with some missing. The sample includes 380,000 or so clones, 80% to 90% of them seen just once. Documented treatment: around 19 received Ad26.COV2.S at low or high dose, single or two shots; roughly five received placebo; per-sample allocation not given. After the first vaccine or placebo injection, samples were drawn on day 63. The data stem from a study of Ad26.COV2.S vaccination and SARS-CoV-2 variants. Study at large: As a participant in COV1001, the donor was in the Ad26.COV2.S trial arm.

This sample comprised peripheral blood, obtained in a trial of Ad26.COV2.S vaccine versus placebo. This sequence originates from a person aged 18-65 years who received the Ad26.COV2.S COVID-19 vaccine or a placebo.

The CDR3 protein is CASSTPGQGAYEQYF. Written as DNA, the CDR3 is TGTGCCAGCTCAACACCGGGACAGGGGGCCTACGAGCAGTACTTC. This chain connects TRBV18 to TRBJ2-7; 11 nucleotides match TRBD1. Germline V gene sequence: CDR1 KGHSH, CDR2 LQKENI. The CDR3 totals 15 residues.